This T cell receptor beta chain was sequenced in a study of cytomegalovirus exposure and HLA in healthy donors. Study-level information: Ancestry clustering placed about 86% of more than 350 genotyped donors in the Caucasian-associated cluster.

A remark on this clone: Its matching antigen is unknown.

Though nominally healthy at sampling, donors likely had unrecorded immune exposures. Germline assignment: CDR1 MNHEY and CDR2 SVGAGI. This CDR3 has 14 residues. Trimming left V 5 bases short and J 1 base short, with 12 bases between. The PCR used 60 Vbeta and 13 Jbeta primers. The method was immunoSEQ multiplex PCR; TCRdb's version includes in-frame clones alone and lacks a portion of them. The data show approximately 150,000 clones, 83% seen once. General study points: Sequence variants that were highly shared formed a cluster that was likely a sequencing artifact.

This sequence originates from a man between 50 and 59 years old in good health and CMV-seropositive. Specimen: PBMCs. The chain couples TRBV6-5 to TRBJ2-7, with TRBD2 as a possible D gene (5 bases). CDR3 protein: CASSEMGASYEQYF. The CDR3 bases are TGTGCCAGCAGTGAAATGGGAGCTTCCTACGAGCAGTACTTC.